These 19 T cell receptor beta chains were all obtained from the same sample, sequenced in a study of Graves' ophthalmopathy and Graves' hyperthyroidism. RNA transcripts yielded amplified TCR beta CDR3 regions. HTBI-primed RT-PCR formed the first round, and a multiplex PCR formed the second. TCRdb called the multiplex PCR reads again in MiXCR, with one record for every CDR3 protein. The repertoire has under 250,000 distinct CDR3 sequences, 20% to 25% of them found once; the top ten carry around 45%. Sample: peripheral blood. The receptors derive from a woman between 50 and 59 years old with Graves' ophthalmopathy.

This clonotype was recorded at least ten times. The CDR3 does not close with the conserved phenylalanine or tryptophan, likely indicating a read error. The CDR3 reads CASSYSPTRHTRTGNTYEQYL. DNA of the CDR3: TGTGCCAGCAGTTACTCTCCTACCCGCCACACGCGGACAGGGAATACCTACGAGCAGTACCTC. The chain combines TRBV6-2 or TRBV6-3 with TRBJ2-7; the match to TRBD1 covers 8 bases. This CDR3 region has 21 residues. J lost 2 bases, V lost 0 bases, and 21 bases had no gene match. CDR1 and CDR2 from the germline V gene are MNHEY and SVGEGT.

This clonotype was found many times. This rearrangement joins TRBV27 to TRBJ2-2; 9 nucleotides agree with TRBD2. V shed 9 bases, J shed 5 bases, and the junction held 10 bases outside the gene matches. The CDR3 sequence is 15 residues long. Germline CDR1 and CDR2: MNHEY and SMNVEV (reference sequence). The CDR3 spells CASTWGLAGTGELFF. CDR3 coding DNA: TGTGCCAGTACCTGGGGGCTAGCGGGAACCGGGGAGCTGTTTTTT.

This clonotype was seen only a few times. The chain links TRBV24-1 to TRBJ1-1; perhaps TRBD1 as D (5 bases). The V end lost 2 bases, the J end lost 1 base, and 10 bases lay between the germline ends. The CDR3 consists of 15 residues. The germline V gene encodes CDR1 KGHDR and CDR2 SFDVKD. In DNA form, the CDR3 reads TGTGCCACCAGTGATTGGGGGAAAGGGAACACTGAAGCTTTCTTT. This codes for CATSDWGKGNTEAFF.

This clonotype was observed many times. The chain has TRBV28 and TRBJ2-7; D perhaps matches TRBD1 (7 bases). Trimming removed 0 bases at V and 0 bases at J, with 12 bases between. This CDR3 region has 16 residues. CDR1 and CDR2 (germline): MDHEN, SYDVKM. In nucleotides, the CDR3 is TGTGCCAGCAGTTTATGGTCAGGGGGGATCTCCTACGAGCAGTACTTC. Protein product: CASSLWSGGISYEQYF.

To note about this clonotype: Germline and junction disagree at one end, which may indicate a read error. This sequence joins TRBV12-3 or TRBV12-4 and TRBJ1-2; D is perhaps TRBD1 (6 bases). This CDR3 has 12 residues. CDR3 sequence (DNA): TGTGCCAGCAACACAGGGTGGGATGGCTACAACTTC. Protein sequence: CASNTGWDGYNF.

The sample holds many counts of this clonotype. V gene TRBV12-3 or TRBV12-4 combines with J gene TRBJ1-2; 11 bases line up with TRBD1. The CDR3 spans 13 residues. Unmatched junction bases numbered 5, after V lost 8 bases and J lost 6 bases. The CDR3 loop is CASGTGGNDGYTF. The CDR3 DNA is TGTGCCAGCGGGACAGGGGGAAATGATGGCTACACCTTC.

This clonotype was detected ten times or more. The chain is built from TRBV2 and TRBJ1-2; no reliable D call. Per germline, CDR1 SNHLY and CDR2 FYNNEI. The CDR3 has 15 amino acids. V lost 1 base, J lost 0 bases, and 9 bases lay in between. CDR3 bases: TGTGCCAGCAGTGAAGAAAAGGTTGCTAACTATGGCTACACCTTC. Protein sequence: CASSEEKVANYGYTF.

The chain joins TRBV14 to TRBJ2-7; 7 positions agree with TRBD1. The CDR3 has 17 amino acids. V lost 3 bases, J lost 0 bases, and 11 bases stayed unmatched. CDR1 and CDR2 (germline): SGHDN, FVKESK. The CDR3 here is CASSQTAGDSFSYEQYF. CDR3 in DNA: TGTGCCAGCAGCCAGACCGCCGGGGACAGCTTCTCCTACGAGCAGTACTTC.

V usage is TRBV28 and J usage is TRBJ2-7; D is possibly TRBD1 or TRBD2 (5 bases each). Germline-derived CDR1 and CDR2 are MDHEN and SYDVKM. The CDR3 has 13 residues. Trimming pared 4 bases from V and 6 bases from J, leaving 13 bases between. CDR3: CASSSPGPREQYF. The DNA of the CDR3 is TGTGCCAGCAGTTCTCCGGGGCCCCGCGAGCAGTACTTC.

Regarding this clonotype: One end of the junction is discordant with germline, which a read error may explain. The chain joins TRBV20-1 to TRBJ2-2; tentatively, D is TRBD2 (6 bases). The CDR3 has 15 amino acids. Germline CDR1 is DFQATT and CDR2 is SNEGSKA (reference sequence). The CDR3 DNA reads TGCAGTGCCGGCGGGGCCCAGACTAACACCGGGGAGCTGCTTTTT. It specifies CSAGGAQTNTGELLF.

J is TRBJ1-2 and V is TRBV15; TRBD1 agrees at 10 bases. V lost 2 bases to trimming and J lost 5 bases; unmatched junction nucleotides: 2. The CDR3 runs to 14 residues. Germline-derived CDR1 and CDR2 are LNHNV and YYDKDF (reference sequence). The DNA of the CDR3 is TGTGCCACCAGCAGACCGGGACAGGGGTATGGCTACACCTTC. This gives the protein CATSRPGQGYGYTF.

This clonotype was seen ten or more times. The CDR3 region has the DNA TGTGCCAGCAGGGGGGTGGGGACAATCCACGAGCAGTACTTC. Translation: CASRGVGTIHEQYF. The rearrangement joins TRBV6-1 to TRBJ2-7; tentatively, D is TRBD1 (6 bases). The CDR3 runs 14 residues. Germline values: CDR1 MNHNS, CDR2 SASEGT. Between the trimmed V and J ends, which lost 6 bases and 5 bases, there was a span of 17 bases.

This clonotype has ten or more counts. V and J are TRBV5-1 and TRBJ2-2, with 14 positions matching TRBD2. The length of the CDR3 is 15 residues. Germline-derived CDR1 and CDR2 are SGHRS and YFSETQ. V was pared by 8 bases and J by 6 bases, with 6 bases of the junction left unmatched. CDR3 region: CARLPGLAGAGELFF. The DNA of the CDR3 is TGCGCCAGACTGCCGGGACTAGCGGGAGCCGGGGAGCTGTTTTTT.

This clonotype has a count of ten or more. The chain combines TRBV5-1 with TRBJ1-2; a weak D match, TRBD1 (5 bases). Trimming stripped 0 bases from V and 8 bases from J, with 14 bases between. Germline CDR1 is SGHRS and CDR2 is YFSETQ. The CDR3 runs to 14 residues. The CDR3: CASSLVSEGPGYTF. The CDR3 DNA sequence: TGCGCCAGCAGCTTGGTGTCGGAGGGGCCCGGCTACACCTTC.

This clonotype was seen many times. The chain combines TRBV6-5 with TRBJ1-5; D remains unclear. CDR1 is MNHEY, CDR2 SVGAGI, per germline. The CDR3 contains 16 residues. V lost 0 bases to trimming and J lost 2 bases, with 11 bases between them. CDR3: CASSYSVPTGNQPQHF. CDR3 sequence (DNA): TGTGCCAGCAGTTACTCCGTTCCAACCGGCAATCAGCCCCAGCATTTT.

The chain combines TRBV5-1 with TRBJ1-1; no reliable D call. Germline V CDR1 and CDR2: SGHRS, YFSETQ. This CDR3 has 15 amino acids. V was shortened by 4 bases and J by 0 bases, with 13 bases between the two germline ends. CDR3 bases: TGCGCCAGCAGCCCACTAGACACCATGAACACTGAAGCTTTCTTT. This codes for CASSPLDTMNTEAFF.

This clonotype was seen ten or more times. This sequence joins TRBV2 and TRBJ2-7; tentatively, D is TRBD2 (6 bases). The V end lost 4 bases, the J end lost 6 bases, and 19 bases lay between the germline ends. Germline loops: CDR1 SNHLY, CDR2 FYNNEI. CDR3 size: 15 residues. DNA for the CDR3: TGTGCCAGCAGTGTTACCGGGACTTATATACGCGAGCAGTACTTC. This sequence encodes CASSVTGTYIREQYF.

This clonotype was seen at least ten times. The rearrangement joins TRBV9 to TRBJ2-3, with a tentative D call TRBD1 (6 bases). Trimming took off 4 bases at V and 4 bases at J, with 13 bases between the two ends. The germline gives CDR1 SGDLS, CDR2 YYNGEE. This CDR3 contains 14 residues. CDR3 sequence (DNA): TGTGCCAGCAGCCCTACAGGGACGGCAGATACGCAGTATTTT. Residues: CASSPTGTADTQYF.

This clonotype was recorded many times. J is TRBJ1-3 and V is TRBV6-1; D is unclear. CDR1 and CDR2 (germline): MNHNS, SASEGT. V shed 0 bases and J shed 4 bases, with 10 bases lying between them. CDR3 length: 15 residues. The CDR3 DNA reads TGTGCCAGCAGTGAAGCGCTTAACCCAGGAAACACCATATATTTT. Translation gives CASSEALNPGNTIYF.